Presented here are 23 T cell receptor beta chains from one specimen sequenced in a study of beta chain features in type 1 diabetes. Since all of the isolated RNA was reverse transcribed, expressed TCRB transcripts were what got sequenced. Assay used: immunoSEQ multiplex PCR; TCRdb lists only in-frame clones, some missing. The table has about 170,000 clones, 7.8% seen once. No antigens are known for them. Study outcomes and limitations: Moderate but significant shortening of TCRB CDR3s was recorded in all four CD4+ subsets from Type 1 diabetes patients.

The sequenced sample consisted of central memory CD4+ T cells from blood. All receptors derive from a middle-aged woman with type 1 diabetes.

This clone was recorded at least ten times. The chain is built from TRBV29-1 and TRBJ1-2; possibly TRBD1 for D (6 bases). The CDR3 spans 12 residues. V shed 6 bases and J shed 8 bases, with 16 bases lying between them. The germline V gene encodes CDR1 SQVTM and CDR2 ANQGSEA. The DNA for the CDR3 is TGCAGCGTCCCATCGACAGGTAGCGGCTACACCTTC. Translating it yields CSVPSTGSGYTF. The full variable domain, in which reference TRBV29-1 and TRBJ1-2 provide the parts outside the CDR3, is SAVISQKPSRDICQRGTSLTIQCQVDSQVTMMFWYRQQPGQSLTLIATANQGSEATYESGFVIDKFPISRPNLTFSTLTVSNMSPEDSSIYLCSVPSTGSGYTFGSGTRLTVV.

This clone was counted between two and nine times. V gene TRBV7-9 combines with J gene TRBJ1-1; D gene ambiguous. Germline V lookup: CDR1 SEHNR, CDR2 FQNEAQ (reference sequence). V was clipped by 1 base and J by 2 bases, with 8 bases between them. The CDR3 totals 14 residues. CDR3 in amino acids: CASSLGPGNTEAFF. CDR3 in DNA: TGTGCCAGCAGCTTAGGACCGGGAAACACTGAAGCTTTCTTT.

This chain joins TRBV30 and TRBJ2-7, with 8 bases aligning to TRBD1. Germline CDR1 is GTSNPN and CDR2 is SVGIG (reference sequence). The CDR3 extends over 14 amino acids. The trim removed 7 bases at V and 2 bases at J, leaving 10 bases unmatched. CDR3 sequence (DNA): TGTGCCTATACCGGGACAGGTCAAGCCTACGAGCAGTACTTC. Protein product: CAYTGTGQAYEQYF.

The sample holds a few counts of this clone. Here the CDR3 reads CASRSAGITGELFF. DNA for the CDR3: TGTGCCAGCAGGAGCGCAGGGATCACCGGGGAGCTGTTTTTT. The V call is TRBV5-4, the J call TRBJ2-2; tentative D call: TRBD1 (5 bases). The CDR3 has 14 residues. The V end was cut by 5 bases, the J end by 4 bases, with 12 bases between. The germline CDR1 and CDR2 sequences are SGHNT and YYREEE (reference sequence).

CDR3: CASRGTGVKQYF. The DNA for the CDR3 is TGTGCCAGCAGGGGGACAGGGGTAAAGCAGTACTTC. The chain is built from TRBV6-6 and TRBJ2-7; TRBD1 matches at 10 bases. After removal of 6 bases from V and 8 bases from J, the junction contained 4 bases not matched to a gene. The CDR3 consists of 12 residues. CDR1 MNHNY and CDR2 SVGAGI come from the germline V gene (reference sequence).

The V gene is TRBV4-1, the J gene TRBJ1-1; D is unclear. The V gene lost 0 bases and the J gene lost 1 base, with 3 bases spanning the gap. The CDR3 is 13 amino acids. Per the germline V gene, CDR1 is MGHRA and CDR2 is YSYEKL. CDR3 protein: CASSQERNTEAFF. CDR3 nucleotide sequence: TGCGCCAGCAGCCAAGAGAGGAACACTGAAGCTTTCTTT.

V gene TRBV11-2 combines with J gene TRBJ2-3; D is perhaps TRBD1 (6 bases). CDR3 length: 15 amino acids. Germline-derived CDR1 and CDR2 are SGHAT and FQNNGV. The V end lost 0 bases, the J end lost 1 base, and 8 bases lay between the germline ends. DNA of the CDR3: TGTGCCAGCAGCTTAGAAGGGGGTCGCACAGATACGCAGTATTTT. Its translation is CASSLEGGRTDTQYF.

The V gene is TRBV7-9, the J gene TRBJ1-5; D is ambiguous. The length of the CDR3 is 13 residues. Germline V gene sequence: CDR1 SEHNR, CDR2 FQNEAQ (reference sequence). Trimming stripped 2 bases from V and 11 bases from J, with 13 bases between. This CDR3 reads CASSLSGFSAQHF. The CDR3 region has the DNA TGTGCCAGCAGCTTATCCGGGTTTTCGGCCCAGCATTTT.

There are a few counts of this clone. The V and J genes are TRBV6-6 and TRBJ2-7; D not resolved. The V gene's germline CDR1 is MNHNY and CDR2 SVGAGI (reference sequence). Trimming took off 0 bases at V and 3 bases at J, with 9 bases between the two ends. The CDR3 is made up of 14 amino acids. The CDR3 DNA follows: TGTGCCAGCAGTTACTCCGGCGGAGACTACGAGCAGTACTTC. Its translation is CASSYSGGDYEQYF.

A few counts support this clone. V is TRBV15 and J is TRBJ2-7; no clear D gene. Germline lookup yields CDR1 LNHNV and CDR2 YYDKDF (reference sequence). This CDR3 region has 14 residues. Deletions cut 0 bases from V and 2 bases from J, with 8 bases between. CDR3: CATSRDPGAYEQYF. The CDR3 region has the DNA TGTGCCACCAGCAGAGATCCCGGAGCCTACGAGCAGTACTTC.

The CDR3 protein is CAISEGQGFNQPQHF. The CDR3 DNA reads TGTGCCATCAGTGAGGGACAGGGCTTCAATCAGCCCCAGCATTTT. The chain employs TRBV10-3 and TRBJ1-5, with 8 bases fitting TRBD1. The CDR3 is 15 residues long. With 2 bases clipped from V and 3 bases from J, the junction kept 3 bases outside the gene matches. CDR1 is ENHRY, CDR2 SYGVKD, per germline.

This clone was counted between two and nine times. The chain joins TRBV7-2 to TRBJ2-3; TRBD2 matches at 11 bases. V was pared by 5 bases and J by 0 bases, with 4 bases of the junction left unmatched. The CDR3 is made up of 16 amino acids. Germline V gives CDR1 SGHTA, CDR2 FQGNSA. The CDR3 loop is CASSPWTSGSTDTQYF. The CDR3 DNA sequence: TGTGCCAGCAGCCCTTGGACTAGCGGGAGCACAGATACGCAGTATTTT.

The V and J genes are TRBV7-2 and TRBJ1-4; TRBD1 agrees at 8 bases. Unmatched junction bases numbered 6, after V lost 4 bases and J lost 14 bases. Germline V gene lookup returns CDR1 SGHTA and CDR2 FQGNSA. This CDR3 is built from 12 residues. CDR3 protein: CASSSSRQGLFF. In nucleotides, the CDR3 is TGTGCCAGCAGCTCTTCCAGACAGGGGCTGTTTTTT.

This clone came up a few times. The chain has TRBV11-1 and TRBJ1-6; D gene unclear. Trimming removed 3 bases at V and 9 bases at J, with 9 bases between. Germline values: CDR1 SGHAT, CDR2 FQDESV (reference sequence). This CDR3 has 13 amino acids. DNA for the CDR3: TGTGCCAGCAGCTTTGGGGAGGGTTCACCCCTCCACTTT. Translating gives CASSFGEGSPLHF.

The chain has TRBV2 and TRBJ2-7, with 7 positions matching TRBD2. There are 12 residues in the CDR3. J was trimmed by 2 bases and V by 10 bases; bases with no gene match: 5. Germline loops: CDR1 SNHLY, CDR2 FYNNEI. The CDR3 region is CANGGSTYEQYF. DNA of the CDR3: TGTGCCAACGGGGGGTCGACCTACGAGCAGTACTTC.

This clone was detected a few times. CDR3 loop: CAWSLKTGTNEKLFF. CDR3 coding DNA: TGTGCCTGGAGTCTCAAAACGGGGACTAATGAAAAACTGTTTTTT. The J gene is TRBJ1-4, the V gene TRBV30; D uncertain. V was cut by 2 bases and J by 2 bases, with 12 bases left in between. Germline lookup yields CDR1 GTSNPN and CDR2 SVGIG (reference sequence). This CDR3 contains 15 residues.

There are a few counts of this clone. The chain has TRBV5-1 and TRBJ1-5, with D possibly being TRBD1 (6 bases). This CDR3 is built from 15 residues. From germline, CDR1 is SGHRS and CDR2 YFSETQ. Trimming cost V 0 bases and J 2 bases, with 9 bases left between them. The CDR3 DNA reads TGCGCCAGCAGCTTGGTGGCAGGGGGCAATCAGCCCCAGCATTTT. It encodes CASSLVAGGNQPQHF. The full variable domain, in which reference TRBV5-1 and TRBJ1-5 provide the parts outside the CDR3, is KAGVTQTPRYLIKTRGQQVTLSCSPISGHRSVSWYQQTPGQGLQFLFEYFSETQRNKGNFPGRFSGRQFSNSRSEMNVSTLELGDSALYLCASSLVAGGNQPQHFGDGTRLSIL.

This rearrangement joins TRBV5-4 to TRBJ2-7, with D tentatively TRBD1 (5 bases). Deletions cut 3 bases from V and 6 bases from J, with 10 bases between. The CDR3 length is 12 residues. The germline gives CDR1 SGHNT, CDR2 YYREEE (reference sequence). The chain's CDR3 is CASSSDRSEQYF. CDR3 coding DNA: TGTGCCAGCAGCTCAGACAGAAGCGAGCAGTACTTC.

The V call is TRBV18, the J call TRBJ2-1; tentatively, D is TRBD1 (5 bases). Trimming took 5 bases from V and 8 from J, leaving 22 bases between them. The V gene's germline CDR1 is KGHSH and CDR2 LQKENI. The CDR3 loop spans 16 amino acids. The DNA of the CDR3 is TGTGCCAGCTCAGGAGCTTCGACGCAGGGTGGCGATGAGCAGTTCTTC. Protein product: CASSGASTQGGDEQFF.

The J gene is TRBJ1-2, the V gene TRBV5-4; D gene unclear. The V gene lost 4 bases and the J gene lost 8 bases, with 15 bases spanning the gap. The CDR3 has 13 amino acids. Per the germline V gene, CDR1 is SGHNT and CDR2 is YYREEE (reference sequence). The CDR3 region has the DNA TGTGCCAGCAGCCAAGACTTGACGGCGGGCTACACCTTC. This gives the protein CASSQDLTAGYTF.

The chain links TRBV5-4 to TRBJ2-3; 7 bases match TRBD1. After removal of 7 bases from V and 4 bases from J, the junction contained 9 bases not matched to a gene. CDR3 size: 14 residues. Germline assignment: CDR1 SGHNT and CDR2 YYREEE (reference sequence). In DNA, the CDR3 is TGTGCCAGCGTATCCGGGGACAGATCAGATACGCAGTATTTT. Encoded protein: CASVSGDRSDTQYF. The full variable domain, completed using reference TRBV5-4 and TRBJ2-3, is ETGVTQSPTHLIKTRGQQVTLRCSSQSGHNTVSWYQQALGQGPQFIFQYYREEENGRGNFPPRFSGLQFPNYSSELNVNALELDDSALYLCASVSGDRSDTQYFGPGTRLTVL.

There are a few counts of this clone. The V call is TRBV6-5, the J call TRBJ2-7; TRBD2 aligns across 8 bases. The CDR3 runs to 14 residues. Germline CDR1 is MNHEY and CDR2 is SVGAGI. The trim removed 6 bases at V and 3 bases at J, leaving 7 bases unmatched. For the CDR3, the DNA is TGTGCCAGCAGCTCGACTAGCGCAAACTACGAGCAGTACTTC. Its translation: CASSSTSANYEQYF.

This clone was detected only a few times. The V and J genes are TRBV29-1 and TRBJ1-1; no definite D call. V lost 2 bases, J lost 4 bases, and 11 bases lay in between. This CDR3 has 13 residues. Looked up from germline, CDR1 is SQVTM and CDR2 is ANQGSEA. The CDR3 sequence: CSVEQEAPTEAFF. For the CDR3, the DNA is TGCAGCGTTGAACAGGAGGCCCCCACTGAAGCTTTCTTT.